This TCR beta chain was sequenced in a study of T-cell reconstitution after alpha-beta-depleted transplantation in children. Turning to this clonotype: Its specificity is not known.

Notes on the study in general: Once a year had passed after transplant, T-cell counts and diversity came mostly from newly produced T cells. Reports say that about two months after transplant, the alpha-beta T cells came out of several hundred graft clones that had expanded.

Germline V gene lookup returns CDR1 DFQATT and CDR2 SNEGSKA (reference sequence). The germline V and J ends were trimmed by 5 bases and 6 bases, with 15 bases remaining between them. The length of the CDR3 is 13 residues. Researchers prepared the TCRbeta library using unique molecular identifiers, the study reports. TCRdb itself ran the PCR reads through MiXCR, one entry per CDR3 protein. The sample lists around 440,000 distinct CDR3 sequences; about 11% were seen once. This TCR was recovered from a child aged 2 to 9 with inherited bone marrow failure, due to receive a stem cell transplant. This material consisted of PBMCs, taken before TCRalphabeta/CD19-depleted stem cell transplant. The chain recombines TRBV20-1 with TRBJ2-3; either TRBD1 or TRBD2 may fit D (5 bases each). The CDR3 nucleotides are TGCAGTGCTCCGGTGGGTCGGGACGATACGCAGTATTTT. It codes for CSAPVGRDDTQYF.